The 31 T cell receptor beta chains below come from one sample, sequenced in a study of blood T cell repertoires in COVID-19. Sequencing was performed with immunoSEQ multiplex PCR; in TCRdb, only in-frame clones are kept and a portion is missing. The data contain fewer than 200,000 clones, roughly 70% of them singletons. The sample was peripheral blood. These receptors originate from a woman of 80 years or more with acute or convalescent COVID-19.

CDR3 sequence: CAGELLVNTEAFF. As DNA, the CDR3 is TGCGCCGGAGAACTTTTAGTGAACACTGAAGCTTTCTTT. The V and J genes are TRBV23-1 and TRBJ1-1; D uncertain. TRBV23-1 is classed as an ORF, of uncertain function. The CDR3 spans 13 residues. Between the trimmed V and J ends, which lost 11 bases and 0 bases, there was a span of 13 bases.

For this clone: This specimen includes other DNA sequences encoding the same CDR3. The chain links TRBV28 to TRBJ1-2; D ambiguous. CDR3 length equals 12 residues. V was shortened by 2 bases and J by 7 bases, with 8 bases between the two germline ends. In germline, CDR1 is MDHEN, CDR2 SYDVKM. The CDR3 nucleotides are TGTGCCAGCAGTTTACCTGGAGGTGGCTACACCTTC. Translating gives CASSLPGGGYTF.

The chain recombines TRBV9 with TRBJ2-1, with D possibly being TRBD1 (5 bases). The CDR3 runs 15 residues. V dropped 0 bases and J dropped 10 bases, with 17 bases sitting between them. From germline, CDR1 is SGDLS and CDR2 YYNGEE. The CDR3 loop is CASSVEVWGSQEQFF. CDR3 nucleotides: TGTGCCAGCAGCGTAGAAGTTTGGGGCTCGCAGGAGCAGTTCTTC.

The CDR3 loop is CASSPGQGNQPQHF. Written as DNA, the CDR3 is TGTGCCAGCAGCCCGGGACAGGGAAATCAGCCCCAGCATTTT. The chain links TRBV16 to TRBJ1-5; 9 positions agree with TRBD1. The V gene end was trimmed by 4 bases and the J gene end by 4 bases; junction bases not matched to a gene: 2. The CDR3 length is 14 residues. The germline gives CDR1 KGHSY, CDR2 FQNENV.

The chain links TRBV28 to TRBJ1-4, with D possibly TRBD1 on 6 matching bases. The CDR3 has 15 amino acids. Germline V CDR1 and CDR2: MDHEN, SYDVKM. Between the trimmed V and J ends, which lost 6 bases and 0 bases, there was a span of 11 bases. CDR3 in DNA: TGTGCCAGCAGCCTGGCAGGGGCAACTAATGAAAAACTGTTTTTT. Translated: CASSLAGATNEKLFF.

J is TRBJ2-2 and V is TRBV4-3; 9 bases are a match to TRBD2. The CDR3 spans 16 residues. Trimming removed 0 bases from V and 6 bases from J; junction bases left unmatched: 5. Germline lookup yields CDR1 LGHNA and CDR2 YSLEER. CDR3 amino acids: CASSQDFSGGPGELFF. The CDR3 coding sequence is TGCGCCAGCAGCCAAGATTTTAGCGGGGGTCCCGGGGAGCTGTTTTTT.

This clone was seen once. The rearrangement joins TRBV4-1 to TRBJ2-7; tentatively, D is TRBD1 (6 bases). The CDR3 covers 15 residues. Trimming pared 2 bases from V and 5 bases from J, leaving 16 bases between. From germline, CDR1 is MGHRA and CDR2 YSYEKL. CDR3 sequence: CASSQNPQGFNEQYF. Written as DNA, the CDR3 is TGCGCCAGCAGCCAAAACCCCCAGGGGTTCAACGAGCAGTACTTC.

The chain employs TRBV6-5 and TRBJ1-4; D uncertain. Trimming cost V 1 base and J 10 bases, with 10 bases left between them. Germline V gene sequence: CDR1 MNHEY, CDR2 SVGAGI. The CDR3 is 13 amino acids. The DNA for the CDR3 is TGTGCCAGCAGTTACTTCCTTAACGGAAAACTGTTTTTT. Translation gives CASSYFLNGKLFF.

The J gene is TRBJ1-1, the V gene TRBV15; 8 nucleotides align to TRBD1. This CDR3 is 19 amino acids long. With V trimmed by 4 bases and J by 5 bases, 21 bases remained unmatched. Germline V gene sequence: CDR1 LNHNV, CDR2 YYDKDF (reference sequence). CDR3 region: CATSIQNLPGQVVRTEAFF. The CDR3 region has the DNA TGTGCCACCAGCATCCAAAATCTTCCGGGACAGGTAGTTAGAACTGAAGCTTTCTTT. Full variable domain (remainder filled in from reference TRBV15 and TRBJ1-1): DAMVIQNPRYQVTQFGKPVTLSCSQTLNHNVMYWYQQKSSQAPKLLFHYYDKDFNNEADTPDNFQSRRPNTSFCFLDIRSPGLGDTAMYLCATSIQNLPGQVVRTEAFFGQGTRLTVV.

This chain joins TRBV29-1 and TRBJ2-7, with D possibly TRBD2 on 5 matching bases. This CDR3 contains 12 residues. Germline CDR1 is SQVTM and CDR2 is ANQGSEA. The V and J ends lost 4 bases and 0 bases respectively, with 7 bases between them. DNA of the CDR3: TGCAGCGTTGGGGAGATCTCCTACGAGCAGTACTTC. Residues: CSVGEISYEQYF.

The CDR3 nucleotides read TGTGCCAGCAGTGTCACCGGGACAGGGGTACAGACCCAGTACTTC. This sequence encodes CASSVTGTGVQTQYF. This chain uses TRBV2 with TRBJ2-5, with 10 nucleotides matching TRBD1. This CDR3 comprises 15 residues. Trimming removed 4 bases from V and 6 bases from J; junction bases left unmatched: 8. Per the germline V gene, CDR1 is SNHLY and CDR2 is FYNNEI. The full variable domain, with the rest looked up from reference TRBV2 and TRBJ2-5, is EPEVTQTPSHQVTQMGQEVILRCVPISNHLYFYWYRQILGQKVEFLVSFYNNEISEKSEIFDDQFSVERPDGSNFTLKIRSTKLEDSAMYFCASSVTGTGVQTQYFGPGTRLLVL.

V is TRBV10-3 and J is TRBJ1-5, with 8 nucleotides matching TRBD1. CDR1 and CDR2 (germline): ENHRY, SYGVKD. CDR3 length equals 14 residues. V was clipped by 3 bases and J by 8 bases; unmatched bases: 6. CDR3 coding DNA: TGTGCCATCAGTGAACAGGGGGTCGGAGAGCCCCAGCATTTT. Protein sequence: CAISEQGVGEPQHF.

This chain joins TRBV27 and TRBJ2-1, with D possibly TRBD2 on 5 matching bases. V was cut by 7 bases and J by 7 bases, with 8 bases left in between. CDR3 length: 11 residues. Looked up from germline, CDR1 is MNHEY and CDR2 is SMNVEV (reference sequence). DNA of the CDR3: TGTGCCAGCACTCGGGAAAATGAGCAGTTCTTC. Its translation is CASTRENEQFF.

This chain uses TRBV7-2 with TRBJ2-4; 12 bases align to TRBD2. The CDR3 has 15 residues. CDR1 is SGHTA, CDR2 FQGNSA, per germline. Trimming removed 4 bases from V and 7 bases from J; junction bases left unmatched: 5. CDR3 amino acids: CASSSSSGRANIQYF. In nucleotides, the CDR3 is TGTGCCAGCAGCTCTTCTAGCGGGAGGGCGAACATTCAGTACTTC.

This clone occurred a few times. The chain employs TRBV5-1 and TRBJ1-2; 9 nucleotides line up with TRBD1. Looked up from germline, CDR1 is SGHRS and CDR2 is YFSETQ. J gave up 7 bases and V 0 bases, and 10 bases lay outside the gene matches. The CDR3 runs 16 residues. The CDR3 loop is CASSLGLDRGLSGYTF. CDR3 nucleotide sequence: TGCGCCAGCAGCTTGGGGCTGGACAGGGGTTTAAGTGGCTACACCTTC.

DNA of the CDR3: TGTGCCAGCAGCGGACAGGCAACTAATGAAAAACTGTTTTTT. Its translation: CASSGQATNEKLFF. This chain connects TRBV9 to TRBJ1-4, with TRBD1 as a possible D gene (6 bases). The CDR3 contains 14 residues. V was trimmed by 3 bases and J by 0 bases, leaving 6 bases between them. Germline assignment: CDR1 SGDLS and CDR2 YYNGEE.

The chain recombines TRBV27 with TRBJ1-1; TRBD1 might be the D (6 bases). This CDR3 spans 14 amino acids. Germline values: CDR1 MNHEY, CDR2 SMNVEV (reference sequence). Trimming removed 8 bases at V and 6 bases at J, with 19 bases between. CDR3 in amino acids: CASARGGPWAEAFF. The CDR3 DNA reads as TGTGCCAGCGCTAGGGGGGGCCCGTGGGCTGAAGCTTTCTTT.

V and J are TRBV27 and TRBJ2-7, with D possibly matching TRBD2 (6 bases). The germline V gene encodes CDR1 MNHEY and CDR2 SMNVEV (reference sequence). This CDR3 has 14 amino acids. Trimming removed 2 bases at V and 7 bases at J, with 15 bases between. In DNA, the CDR3 is TGTGCCAGCAGTTTAGCGGGGACTCCCTGGGAGCAGTACTTC. This encodes CASSLAGTPWEQYF.

The rearrangement links TRBV7-3 to TRBJ2-7; TRBD1 agrees at 12 bases. V lost 5 bases and J lost 6; bases outside the gene matches: 5. The CDR3 has 14 amino acids. Germline values: CDR1 SGHTA, CDR2 FQGTGA. The CDR3 sequence is CASSPGQGAGEQYF. As DNA, the CDR3 is TGTGCCAGCAGCCCGGGACAGGGGGCCGGCGAGCAGTACTTC. Drawing the rest from reference TRBV7-3 and TRBJ2-7, the complete variable domain is GAGVSQTPSNKVTEKGKYVELRCDPISGHTALYWYRQSLGQGPEFLIYFQGTGAADDSGLPNDRFFAVRPEGSVSTLKIQRTERGDSAVYLCASSPGQGAGEQYFGPGTRLTVT.

The chain uses TRBV30 and TRBJ1-2, with a tentative D call TRBD1 (5 bases). V was pared by 2 bases and J by 5 bases, with 9 bases between. The CDR3 contains 12 residues. Germline CDR1 GTSNPN, CDR2 SVGIG (reference sequence). CDR3 loop: CAWSSGTYGYTF. DNA of the CDR3: TGTGCCTGGAGTTCCGGGACTTATGGCTACACCTTC.

The V call is TRBV28, the J call TRBJ2-7; maybe TRBD2 (5 bases). The length of the CDR3 is 15 residues. Germline lookup yields CDR1 MDHEN and CDR2 SYDVKM. V dropped 6 bases and J dropped 0 bases, with 15 bases sitting between them. This chain's CDR3 is CASSFAGRSSYEQYF. The CDR3 DNA is TGTGCCAGCAGCTTTGCGGGCAGAAGCTCCTACGAGCAGTACTTC.

V is TRBV28 and J is TRBJ2-7; 7 bases match TRBD1. Germline loops: CDR1 MDHEN, CDR2 SYDVKM. The CDR3 runs to 12 residues. The junction had 6 bases not matched to a gene; V was cut back by 6 bases and J by 7 bases. The CDR3 DNA reads as TGTGCCAGCAGCTACAGGGGCAGAGAGCAGTACTTC. Protein: CASSYRGREQYF. Supplemented by reference TRBV28 and TRBJ2-7, the full variable domain reads DVKVTQSSRYLVKRTGEKVFLECVQDMDHENMFWYRQDPGLGLRLIYFSYDVKMKEKGDIPEGYSVSREKKERFSLILESASTNQTSMYLCASSYRGREQYFGPGTRLTVT.

The J gene is TRBJ2-3, the V gene TRBV9; D is ambiguous. The CDR3 contains 14 residues. Deletions cut 1 base from V and 0 bases from J, with 6 bases between. Germline V lookup: CDR1 SGDLS, CDR2 YYNGEE. The CDR3 protein is CASSVLTSTDTQYF. As DNA, the CDR3 is TGTGCCAGCAGCGTACTGACAAGCACAGATACGCAGTATTTT.

This clone showed up just a few times. The CDR3 region has the DNA TGCGCCAGCAGCCAAGTTTTAACCCGGGGGAACACCGGGGAGCTGTTTTTT. Translated: CASSQVLTRGNTGELFF. The genes are TRBV4-3 and TRBJ2-2, with a tentative D call TRBD2 (5 bases). The CDR3 loop spans 17 amino acids. Trimming pared 1 base from V and 1 base from J, leaving 13 bases between. Germline CDR1 reads LGHNA; CDR2 reads YSLEER.

The chain couples TRBV28 to TRBJ1-2, with a tentative D call TRBD1 (5 bases). V was clipped by 0 bases and J by 7 bases, with 15 bases between them. The germline gives CDR1 MDHEN, CDR2 SYDVKM. The CDR3 length is 15 residues. CDR3 loop: CASSLWGTGLGGYTF. The CDR3 region has the DNA TGTGCCAGCAGTTTATGGGGGACTGGACTTGGTGGCTACACCTTC.

This clone has only one observation. This chain joins TRBV10-3 and TRBJ2-2, with 9 nucleotides matching TRBD2. The CDR3 consists of 15 residues. The J segment lost 7 bases and the V segment lost 6 bases, leaving 9 bases of the junction unmatched. The germline V gene encodes CDR1 ENHRY and CDR2 SYGVKD. The CDR3 loop reads CAISDLAGVLGELFF. In DNA form, the CDR3 reads TGTGCCATCAGCGATTTAGCGGGAGTGCTCGGGGAGCTGTTTTTT.

The chain uses TRBV29-1 and TRBJ2-7, with TRBD2 matching over 8 bases. Losses at the gene ends were 7 bases for V and 0 bases for J; bases not matched to a gene: 8. Germline CDR1 and CDR2: SQVTM and ANQGSEA. The CDR3 is 14 amino acids. The DNA for the CDR3 is TGCAGCGCCCGGGGGGGGCGGTACTCCTACGAGCAGTACTTC. It yields the protein CSARGGRYSYEQYF.

This chain joins TRBV6-1 and TRBJ2-1, with 9 bases identical to TRBD2. Germline CDR1 MNHNS, CDR2 SASEGT. Losses at the gene ends were 4 bases for V and 2 bases for J; bases not matched to a gene: 9. This CDR3 contains 17 residues. The chain's CDR3 is CASSVGSGSVPYNEQFF. CDR3 bases: TGTGCCAGCAGTGTTGGTAGCGGGAGCGTACCCTACAATGAGCAGTTCTTC.

This clone was seen once. This sequence joins TRBV19 and TRBJ2-7, with 8 bases that match TRBD2. The trim removed 10 bases at V and 2 bases at J, leaving 13 bases unmatched. The CDR3 has 15 amino acids. Germline loops: CDR1 LNHDA, CDR2 SQIVND (reference sequence). The DNA for the CDR3 is TGTGCCACTACAAGATTAGCGGGAACTACCTACGAGCAGTACTTC. The encoded protein is CATTRLAGTTYEQYF.

This clone has more than one count but fewer than ten. The junction does not match germline at one end; this may be a read error. This chain links TRBV2 with TRBJ2-7; D possibly corresponds to TRBD1 (5 bases). Germline values: CDR1 SNHLY, CDR2 FYNNEI. The CDR3 runs 11 residues. The CDR3 sequence is CASSDAAVRVF. The CDR3 DNA reads TGTGCCAGCAGTGATGCGGCGGTCAGGGTCTTC.

This clone came up a few times. This sequence joins TRBV28 and TRBJ1-2; D gene uncertain. The CDR3 is made up of 12 amino acids. V dropped 5 bases and J dropped 8 bases, with 12 bases sitting between them. CDR1 is MDHEN and CDR2 is SYDVKM in the germline V gene. CDR3 DNA sequence: TGTGCCAGCAGTCCGACCTTGGAGGGCTACACCTTC. Residues: CASSPTLEGYTF.